What follows are 9 T cell receptor beta chains derived from one specimen sequenced in a study of siplizumab effects on memory and regulatory T cells. Clones were sequenced by immunoSEQ multiplex PCR, and TCRdb holds only the in-frame ones, with some missing. The sample shows roughly 6,900 clones, roughly 65% of them seen only once. The source material was effector memory CD8+ T cells sorted from blood. Subset noted: unstimulated CD8+ effector memory T cells. The receptors come from a human donor in good health.

The chain uses TRBV11-1 and TRBJ1-1; 9 bases line up with TRBD1. This CDR3 is built from 15 residues. Looked up from germline, CDR1 is SGHAT and CDR2 is FQDESV (reference sequence). Germline trimming cut 4 bases from V and 1 base from J; bases unmatched to any gene: 4. In nucleotides, the CDR3 is TGTGCCAGCAGCTCCTACAGGGGGCGGAACACTGAAGCTTTCTTT. Translating gives CASSSYRGRNTEAFF.

This clone has more than one count but fewer than ten. This sequence joins TRBV18 and TRBJ1-5; tentatively, D is TRBD1 (5 bases). The CDR3 totals 14 residues. Trimming removed 6 bases from V and 4 bases from J, with 13 bases in between. CDR1 and CDR2 from the germline V gene are KGHSH and LQKENI. The CDR3 nucleotides are TGTGCCAGCTCGTACAGACAGTCTAATCAGCCCCAGCATTTT. Amino acids: CASSYRQSNQPQHF. Full variable domain (remainder filled in from reference TRBV18 and TRBJ1-5): NAGVMQNPRHLVRRRGQEARLRCSPMKGHSHVYWYRQLPEEGLKFMVYLQKENIIDESGMPKERFSAEFPKEGPSILRIQQVVRGDSAAYFCASSYRQSNQPQHFGDGTRLSIL.

The gene calls are TRBV19 and TRBJ2-2; weak D call: TRBD2 (6 bases). The CDR3 has 16 residues. Per the germline V gene, CDR1 is LNHDA and CDR2 is SQIVND (reference sequence). The germline V and J ends were trimmed by 9 bases and 6 bases, with 23 bases remaining between them. CDR3 amino acids: CARNGPGPPGAGELFF. CDR3 DNA: TGTGCCAGAAATGGCCCGGGACCGCCGGGGGCCGGGGAGCTGTTTTTT.

J is TRBJ2-7 and V is TRBV6-1; D remains unclear. The CDR3 has 15 amino acids. The V and J ends lost 8 bases and 5 bases respectively, with 22 bases between them. Germline CDR1 and CDR2: MNHNS and SASEGT. CDR3 in amino acids: CASATALEGSHEQYF. The CDR3 coding sequence is TGTGCCAGCGCCACCGCCCTCGAAGGGTCCCACGAGCAGTACTTC.

The chain combines TRBV7-4 with TRBJ2-1; 12 bases are a match to TRBD2. The V gene end was trimmed by 4 bases and the J gene end by 9 bases; junction bases not matched to a gene: 16. Germline CDR1 is SGHVT and CDR2 is SQSDAQ. The CDR3 covers 18 residues. For the CDR3, the DNA is TGTGCCAGCAGCTCGTCCCCCCTTACTAGCGGGAGGCCGGGTGAGCAGTTCTTC. It translates to CASSSSPLTSGRPGEQFF.

The rearrangement uses TRBV7-9 and TRBJ2-5, with 12 bases matching TRBD2. The ends lost 4 bases at V and 2 bases at J; junction bases unmatched: 2. Germline V gives CDR1 SEHNR, CDR2 FQNEAQ (reference sequence). The CDR3 length is 15 residues. Here the CDR3 DNA reads TGTGCCAGCAGCTCCGGACTAGCGGGACAAGAGACCCAGTACTTC. This codes for CASSSGLAGQETQYF.

The chain uses TRBV7-9 and TRBJ2-5; 12 bases agree with TRBD2. Per germline, CDR1 SEHNR and CDR2 FQNEAQ (reference sequence). The J segment lost 5 bases and the V segment lost 5 bases, leaving 9 bases of the junction unmatched. The CDR3 has 16 amino acids. In DNA, the CDR3 is TGTGCCAGCAGCCATCGAAGACTAGCGGGAGCTGAGACCCAGTACTTC. This codes for CASSHRRLAGAETQYF.

The rearrangement uses TRBV7-9 and TRBJ1-2; 7 bases fit TRBD1. Germline loops: CDR1 SEHNR, CDR2 FQNEAQ (reference sequence). There are 12 residues in the CDR3. Germline trimming cut 8 bases from V and 4 bases from J; bases unmatched to any gene: 4. The CDR3, as DNA: TGTGCCAGCGGGCCAGGGGGCTATGGCTACACCTTC. Translating it yields CASGPGGYGYTF.

The chain couples TRBV9 to TRBJ2-2, with D unresolved. Per germline, CDR1 SGDLS and CDR2 YYNGEE. V was clipped by 3 bases and J by 5 bases, with 8 bases between them. This CDR3 spans 13 amino acids. CDR3 DNA sequence: TGTGCCAGCAGCGGACCGCGGACCGGGGAGCTGTTTTTT. This gives the protein CASSGPRTGELFF.